This T cell receptor (beta chain) was captured in a study of blood T cells in healthy people across ages. Study-level results: As age increased, TCR beta diversity per million T cells fell in a roughly linear fashion.

Every sample gave at least 5.5 micrograms of total RNA when it was extracted. CDR1 and CDR2 from the germline V gene are SQVTM and ANQGSEA. The CDR3 is 12 amino acids. V lost 7 bases and J lost 4, with 13 bases in between. The table lists this clonotype with many counts. Its antigen is as yet unknown. A second PCR, run for about 7 to 11 cycles, used a sample-barcoded 5' primer plus a J-beta primer mix. TCRdb analysed the 5' RACE reads with MiXCR anew, one entry per CDR3 protein. The table has roughly 550,000 distinct CDR3 sequences, approximately 25% seen once. The sample was also linked to a second study, of T cells of mothers and their children. That report adds: Reads recorded for TCR beta CDR3 numbered over 9 million per mother and around 2.8 million per child.

Sequenced: blood. The clonotype comes from a boy younger than 18 in good health. This rearrangement joins TRBV29-1 to TRBJ1-2, with D unresolved. CDR3 sequence: CSDTAPGYGYTF. In nucleotides, the CDR3 is TGCAGCGATACCGCCCCCGGCTATGGCTACACCTTC.